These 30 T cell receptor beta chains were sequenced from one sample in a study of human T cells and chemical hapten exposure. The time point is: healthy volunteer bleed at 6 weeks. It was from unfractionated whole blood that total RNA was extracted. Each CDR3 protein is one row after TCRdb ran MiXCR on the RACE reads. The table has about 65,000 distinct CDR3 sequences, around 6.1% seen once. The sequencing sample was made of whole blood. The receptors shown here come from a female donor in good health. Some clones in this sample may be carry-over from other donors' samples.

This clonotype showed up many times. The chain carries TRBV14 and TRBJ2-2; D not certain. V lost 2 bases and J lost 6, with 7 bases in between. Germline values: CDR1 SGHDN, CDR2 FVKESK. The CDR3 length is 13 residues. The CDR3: CASSQIRAGELFF. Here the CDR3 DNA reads TGTGCCAGCAGCCAAATTAGGGCCGGGGAGCTGTTTTTT.

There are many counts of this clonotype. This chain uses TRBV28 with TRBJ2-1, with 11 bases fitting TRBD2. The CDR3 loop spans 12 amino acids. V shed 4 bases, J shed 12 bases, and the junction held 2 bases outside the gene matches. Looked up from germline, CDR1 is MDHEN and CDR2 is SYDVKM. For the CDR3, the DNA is TGTGCCAGCAGTTCTAGCGGGGGGTGGCAGTTCTTC. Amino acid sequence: CASSSSGGWQFF.

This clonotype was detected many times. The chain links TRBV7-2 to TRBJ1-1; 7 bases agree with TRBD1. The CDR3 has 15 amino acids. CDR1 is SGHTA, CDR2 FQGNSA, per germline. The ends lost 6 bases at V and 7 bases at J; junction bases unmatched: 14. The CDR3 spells CASSFQPGQTSEAFF. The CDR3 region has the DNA TGTGCCAGCAGTTTTCAGCCGGGACAGACCAGTGAAGCTTTCTTT.

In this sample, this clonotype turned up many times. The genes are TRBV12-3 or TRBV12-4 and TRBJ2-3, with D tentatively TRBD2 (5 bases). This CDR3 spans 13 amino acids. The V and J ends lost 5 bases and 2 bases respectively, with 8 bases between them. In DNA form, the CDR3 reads TGTGCCAGCAGTCTGGGAGACACAGATACGCAGTATTTT. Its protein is CASSLGDTDTQYF.

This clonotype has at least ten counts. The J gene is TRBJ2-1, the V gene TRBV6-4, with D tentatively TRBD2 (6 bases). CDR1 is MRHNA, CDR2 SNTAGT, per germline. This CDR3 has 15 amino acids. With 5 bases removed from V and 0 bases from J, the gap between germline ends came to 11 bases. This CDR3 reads CASSLAERSYNEQFF. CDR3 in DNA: TGTGCCAGCAGTTTAGCGGAGCGCTCCTACAATGAGCAGTTCTTC.

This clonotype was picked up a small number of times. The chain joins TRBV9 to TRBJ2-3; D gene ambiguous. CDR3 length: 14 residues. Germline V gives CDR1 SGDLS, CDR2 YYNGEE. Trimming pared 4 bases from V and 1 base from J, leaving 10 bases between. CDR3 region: CASSSQPGTDTQYF. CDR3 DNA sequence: TGTGCCAGCAGCTCCCAGCCGGGCACAGATACGCAGTATTTT.

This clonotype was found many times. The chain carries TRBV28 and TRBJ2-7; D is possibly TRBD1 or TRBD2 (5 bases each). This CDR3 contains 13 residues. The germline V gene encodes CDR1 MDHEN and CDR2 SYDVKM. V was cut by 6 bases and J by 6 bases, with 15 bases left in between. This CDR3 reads CASREQGGGEQYF. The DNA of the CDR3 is TGTGCCAGCAGGGAGCAGGGCGGAGGCGAGCAGTACTTC.

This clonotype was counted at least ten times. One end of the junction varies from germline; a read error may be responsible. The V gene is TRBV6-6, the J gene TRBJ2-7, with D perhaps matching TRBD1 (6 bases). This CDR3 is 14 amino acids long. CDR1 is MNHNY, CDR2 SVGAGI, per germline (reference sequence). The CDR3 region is CATTDRDKTYGQYF. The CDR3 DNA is TGTGCCACCACAGACCGGGACAAGACCTACGGGCAGTACTTC.

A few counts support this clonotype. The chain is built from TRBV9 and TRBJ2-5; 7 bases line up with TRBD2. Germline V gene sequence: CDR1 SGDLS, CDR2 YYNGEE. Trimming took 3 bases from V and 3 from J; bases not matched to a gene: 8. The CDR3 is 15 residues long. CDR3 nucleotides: TGTGCCAGCAGCGCGGGAGGAGCGGGCGAAGAGACCCAGTACTTC. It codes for CASSAGGAGEETQYF.

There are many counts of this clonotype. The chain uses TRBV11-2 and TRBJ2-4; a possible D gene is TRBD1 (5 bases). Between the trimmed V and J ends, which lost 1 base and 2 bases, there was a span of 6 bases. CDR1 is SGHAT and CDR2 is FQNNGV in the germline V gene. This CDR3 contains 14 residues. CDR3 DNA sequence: TGTGCCAGCAGCTTAGCAGGGTCCAAAAACATTCAGTACTTC. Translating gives CASSLAGSKNIQYF. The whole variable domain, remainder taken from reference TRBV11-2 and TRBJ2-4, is EAGVAQSPRYKIIEKRQSVAFWCNPISGHATLYWYQQILGQGPKLLIQFQNNGVVDDSQLPKDRFSAERLKGVDSTLKIQPAKLEDSAVYLCASSLAGSKNIQYFGAGTRLSVL.

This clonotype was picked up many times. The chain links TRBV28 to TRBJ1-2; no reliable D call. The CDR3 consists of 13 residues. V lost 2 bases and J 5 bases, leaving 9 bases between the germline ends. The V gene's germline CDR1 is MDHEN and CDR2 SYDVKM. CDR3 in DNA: TGTGCCAGCAGTTTACGGGAAGGGTATGGCTACACCTTC. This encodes CASSLREGYGYTF.

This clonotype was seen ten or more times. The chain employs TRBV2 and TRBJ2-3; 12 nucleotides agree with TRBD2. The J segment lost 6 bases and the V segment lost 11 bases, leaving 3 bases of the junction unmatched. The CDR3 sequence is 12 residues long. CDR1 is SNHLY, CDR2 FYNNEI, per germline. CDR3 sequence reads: CASGLAGDTQYF. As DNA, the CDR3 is TGTGCCTCAGGACTAGCGGGGGATACGCAGTATTTT. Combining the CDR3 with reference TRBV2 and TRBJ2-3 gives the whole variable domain EPEVTQTPSHQVTQMGQEVILRCVPISNHLYFYWYRQILGQKVEFLVSFYNNEISEKSEIFDDQFSVERPDGSNFTLKIRSTKLEDSAMYFCASGLAGDTQYFGPGTRLTVL.

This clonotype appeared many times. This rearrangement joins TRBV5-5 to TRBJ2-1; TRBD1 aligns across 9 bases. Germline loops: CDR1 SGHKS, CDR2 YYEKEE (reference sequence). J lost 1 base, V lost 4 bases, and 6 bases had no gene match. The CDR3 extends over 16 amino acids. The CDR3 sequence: CASSKVGTGSYNEQFF. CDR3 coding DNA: TGTGCCAGCAGCAAGGTCGGGACAGGGTCCTACAATGAGCAGTTCTTC.

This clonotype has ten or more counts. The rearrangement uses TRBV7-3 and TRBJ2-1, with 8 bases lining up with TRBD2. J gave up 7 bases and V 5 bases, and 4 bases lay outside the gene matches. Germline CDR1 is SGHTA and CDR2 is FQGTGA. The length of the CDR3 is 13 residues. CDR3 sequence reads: CASSPGGGNEQFF. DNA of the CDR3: TGTGCCAGCAGCCCCGGGGGGGGAAATGAGCAGTTCTTC.

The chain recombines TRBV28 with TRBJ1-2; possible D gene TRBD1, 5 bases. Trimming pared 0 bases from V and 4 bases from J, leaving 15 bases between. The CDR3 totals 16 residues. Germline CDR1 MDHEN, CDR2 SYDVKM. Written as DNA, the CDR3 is TGTGCCAGCAGTTTATGGAAAGTGAGGGGCTCCTATGGCTACACCTTC. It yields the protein CASSLWKVRGSYGYTF.

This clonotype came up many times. CDR3: CASSLAPGTDTQYF. CDR3 sequence (DNA): TGTGCCAGCAGCTTAGCCCCGGGCACAGATACGCAGTATTTT. This chain links TRBV7-7 with TRBJ2-3; D unclear. CDR3 length: 14 amino acids. V was cut by 0 bases and J by 1 base, with 5 bases left in between. Per the germline V gene, CDR1 is SSHAT and CDR2 is FNYEAQ (reference sequence).

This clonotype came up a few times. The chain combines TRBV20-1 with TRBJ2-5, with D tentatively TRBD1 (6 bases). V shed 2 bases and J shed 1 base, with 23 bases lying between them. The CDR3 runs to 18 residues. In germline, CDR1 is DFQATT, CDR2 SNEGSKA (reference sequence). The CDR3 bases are TGCAGTGCTAGATCCTCATACCCAGACAGGTCCTTCCAAGAGACCCAGTACTTC. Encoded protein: CSARSSYPDRSFQETQYF.

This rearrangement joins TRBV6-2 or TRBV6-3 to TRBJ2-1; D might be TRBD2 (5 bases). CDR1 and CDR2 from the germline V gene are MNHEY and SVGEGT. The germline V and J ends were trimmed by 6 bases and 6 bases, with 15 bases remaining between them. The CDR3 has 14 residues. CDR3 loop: CASRRAPPSNEQFF. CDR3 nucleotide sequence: TGTGCCAGCAGGCGGGCCCCCCCTAGCAATGAGCAGTTCTTC.

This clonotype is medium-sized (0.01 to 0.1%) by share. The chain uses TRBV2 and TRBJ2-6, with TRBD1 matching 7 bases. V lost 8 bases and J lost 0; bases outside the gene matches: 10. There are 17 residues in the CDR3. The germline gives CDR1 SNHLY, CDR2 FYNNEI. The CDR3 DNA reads TGTGCCAGCGGACAGACAGGGACCTCCTCTGGGGCCAACGTCCTGACTTTC. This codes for CASGQTGTSSGANVLTF.

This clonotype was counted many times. CDR3 loop: CSARDDGIEAKNIQYF. CDR3 coding DNA: TGCAGTGCTAGAGATGATGGGATCGAAGCCAAAAACATTCAGTACTTC. V gene TRBV20-1 combines with J gene TRBJ2-4; D remains ambiguous. The CDR3 has 16 amino acids. Deletions cut 0 bases from V and 0 bases from J, with 12 bases between. Germline CDR1 reads DFQATT; CDR2 reads SNEGSKA (reference sequence).

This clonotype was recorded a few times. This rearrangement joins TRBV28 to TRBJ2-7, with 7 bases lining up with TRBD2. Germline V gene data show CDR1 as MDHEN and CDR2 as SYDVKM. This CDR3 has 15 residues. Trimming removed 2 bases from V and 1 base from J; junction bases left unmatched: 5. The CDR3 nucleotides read TGTGCCAGCAGTTTAGCTAGCGGACAATCCTACGAGCAGTACTTC. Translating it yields CASSLASGQSYEQYF.

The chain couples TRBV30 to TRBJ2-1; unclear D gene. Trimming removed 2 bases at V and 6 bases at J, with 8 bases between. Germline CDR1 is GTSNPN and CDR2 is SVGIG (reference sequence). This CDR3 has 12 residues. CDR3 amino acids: CAWSTVSNEQFF. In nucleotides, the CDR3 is TGTGCCTGGAGTACCGTATCCAATGAGCAGTTCTTC.

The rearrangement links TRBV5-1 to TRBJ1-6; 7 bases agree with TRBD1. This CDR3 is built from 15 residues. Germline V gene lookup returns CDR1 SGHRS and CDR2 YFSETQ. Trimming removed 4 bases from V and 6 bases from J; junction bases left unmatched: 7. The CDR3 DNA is TGCGCCAGCAGCGGGGGACAGCTGTCTAATTCACCCCTCCACTTT. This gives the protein CASSGGQLSNSPLHF.

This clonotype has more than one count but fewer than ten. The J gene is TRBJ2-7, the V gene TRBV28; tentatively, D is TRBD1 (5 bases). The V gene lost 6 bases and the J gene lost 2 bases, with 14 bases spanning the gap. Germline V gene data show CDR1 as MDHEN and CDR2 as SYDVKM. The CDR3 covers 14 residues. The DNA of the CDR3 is TGTGCCAGCAGCCCTACAGGATTCCCCTACGAGCAGTACTTC. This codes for CASSPTGFPYEQYF.

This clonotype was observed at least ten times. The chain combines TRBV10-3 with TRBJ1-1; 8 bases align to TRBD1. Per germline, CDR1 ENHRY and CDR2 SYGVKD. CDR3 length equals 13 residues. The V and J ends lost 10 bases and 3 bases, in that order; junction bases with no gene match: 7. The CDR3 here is CATQDREDTEAFF. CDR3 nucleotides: TGTGCCACCCAGGACAGGGAGGACACTGAAGCTTTCTTT.

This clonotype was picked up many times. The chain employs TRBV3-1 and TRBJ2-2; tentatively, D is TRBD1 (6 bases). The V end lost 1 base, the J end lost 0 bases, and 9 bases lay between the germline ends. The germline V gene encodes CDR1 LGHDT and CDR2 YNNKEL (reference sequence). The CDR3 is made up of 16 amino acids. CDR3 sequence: CASSQGDTPNTGELFF. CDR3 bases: TGTGCCAGCAGCCAAGGGGACACTCCGAACACCGGGGAGCTGTTTTTT.

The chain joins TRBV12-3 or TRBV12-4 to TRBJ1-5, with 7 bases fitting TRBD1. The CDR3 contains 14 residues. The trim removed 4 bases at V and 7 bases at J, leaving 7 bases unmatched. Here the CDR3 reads CASSSDRFYQPQHF. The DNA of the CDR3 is TGTGCCAGCAGTTCGGACAGGTTCTACCAGCCCCAGCATTTT.

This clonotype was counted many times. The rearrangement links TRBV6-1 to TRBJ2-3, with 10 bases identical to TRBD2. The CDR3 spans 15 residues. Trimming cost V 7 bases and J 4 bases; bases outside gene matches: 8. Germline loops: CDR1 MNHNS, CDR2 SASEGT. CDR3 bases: TGTGCCAGCACCAACCTAGCGGGAGCTCCAGATACGCAGTATTTT. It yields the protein CASTNLAGAPDTQYF.

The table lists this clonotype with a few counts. This CDR3 reads CASSGQGVGYGYTF. CDR3 DNA: TGTGCCAGCAGCGGACAGGGCGTCGGCTATGGCTACACCTTC. The chain recombines TRBV28 with TRBJ1-2, with 8 bases identical to TRBD1. The V gene's germline CDR1 is MDHEN and CDR2 SYDVKM. Trimming cost V 6 bases and J 4 bases; bases outside gene matches: 7. The CDR3 has 14 residues.

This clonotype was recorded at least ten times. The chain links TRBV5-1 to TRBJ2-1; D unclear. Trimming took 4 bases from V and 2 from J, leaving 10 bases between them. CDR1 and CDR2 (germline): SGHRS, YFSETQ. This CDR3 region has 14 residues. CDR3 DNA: TGCGCCAGCAGCACGAACTTTGCCTACAATGAGCAGTTCTTC. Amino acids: CASSTNFAYNEQFF. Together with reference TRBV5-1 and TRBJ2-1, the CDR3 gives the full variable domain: KAGVTQTPRYLIKTRGQQVTLSCSPISGHRSVSWYQQTPGQGLQFLFEYFSETQRNKGNFPGRFSGRQFSNSRSEMNVSTLELGDSALYLCASSTNFAYNEQFFGPGTRLTVL.